These 32 T cell receptor beta chains came from one sample sequenced in a study of blood T cell repertoires in COVID-19. TCRdb's table, derived via immunoSEQ multiplex PCR, lists solely in-frame clones and lacks some. This sample carries under 150,000 clones, more than 65% of them seen once, and the ten largest clones take under 5%. Material: peripheral blood. The origin of the receptors is a woman between 55 and 75 years old with acute or convalescent COVID-19.

The chain combines TRBV9 with TRBJ2-2, with TRBD1 matching over 10 bases. With V trimmed by 4 bases and J by 4 bases, 4 bases remained unmatched. Germline CDR1 is SGDLS and CDR2 is YYNGEE. There are 15 residues in the CDR3. CDR3 amino acids: CASSRGQGSTGELFF. The CDR3 nucleotides are TGTGCCAGCAGCAGGGGACAGGGGTCCACCGGGGAGCTGTTTTTT.

The chain links TRBV5-6 to TRBJ1-2; D not resolved. Trimming pared 2 bases from V and 8 bases from J, leaving 7 bases between. Germline CDR1 SGHDT, CDR2 YYEEEE. CDR3 length equals 11 residues. In nucleotides, the CDR3 is TGTGCCAGCAGCTTCATACAAGGCTACACCTTC. Amino acids: CASSFIQGYTF. Full variable domain (remainder filled in from reference TRBV5-6 and TRBJ1-2): DAGVTQSPTHLIKTRGQQVTLRCSPKSGHDTVSWYQQALGQGPQFIFQYYEEEERQRGNFPDRFSGHQFPNYSSELNVNALLLGDSALYLCASSFIQGYTFGSGTRLTVV.

The genes are TRBV5-6 and TRBJ2-2, with D perhaps TRBD1 (6 bases). Germline values: CDR1 SGHDT, CDR2 YYEEEE. CDR3 length: 15 amino acids. Trimming stripped 4 bases from V and 3 bases from J, with 13 bases between. The CDR3: CASSARTDYTGELFF. The DNA of the CDR3 is TGTGCCAGCAGCGCACGGACAGACTACACCGGGGAGCTGTTTTTT.

The rearrangement links TRBV19 to TRBJ1-1; D is possibly TRBD1 (6 bases). V lost 2 bases to trimming and J lost 1 base, with 11 bases between them. The CDR3 contains 15 residues. Germline V gene data show CDR1 as LNHDA and CDR2 as SQIVND (reference sequence). Here the CDR3 reads CASSISRTANTEAFF. CDR3 nucleotide sequence: TGTGCCAGTAGTATAAGTAGGACAGCGAACACTGAAGCTTTCTTT.

J is TRBJ2-1 and V is TRBV9; the D gene is possibly TRBD2 (5 bases). Germline V gene lookup returns CDR1 SGDLS and CDR2 YYNGEE. Trimming removed 4 bases at V and 0 bases at J, with 14 bases between. The length of the CDR3 is 16 residues. Here the CDR3 reads CASSNSEPSSYNEQFF. The CDR3 DNA reads as TGTGCCAGCAGCAATAGCGAGCCGAGCTCCTACAATGAGCAGTTCTTC.

The chain links TRBV6-4 to TRBJ2-7; a weak D match, TRBD2 (6 bases). The CDR3 spans 13 residues. V was trimmed by 5 bases and J by 5 bases, leaving 13 bases between them. The germline CDR1 and CDR2 sequences are MRHNA and SNTAGT. The CDR3: CASSKAWGDEQYF. CDR3 nucleotides: TGTGCCAGCAGTAAAGCCTGGGGGGACGAGCAGTACTTC.

This clone has only one observation. The chain combines TRBV7-6 with TRBJ2-3; 10 bases agree with TRBD2. Trimming took 4 bases from V and 4 from J; bases not matched to a gene: 8. The CDR3 is 16 residues long. Germline assignment: CDR1 SGHVS and CDR2 FNYEAQ. The CDR3 DNA reads as TGTGCCAGCAGCTCTTATCCTAGCGGGAGCCCAGATACGCAGTATTTT. Its protein is CASSSYPSGSPDTQYF. The variable domain in full, with the rest retrieved from reference TRBV7-6 and TRBJ2-3, is GAGVSQSPRYKVTKRGQDVALRCDPISGHVSLYWYRQALGQGPEFLTYFNYEAQQDKSGLPNDRFSAERPEGSISTLTIQRTEQRDSAMYRCASSSYPSGSPDTQYFGPGTRLTVL.

This chain joins TRBV27 and TRBJ1-1; TRBD1 matches 8 bases. The germline V gene encodes CDR1 MNHEY and CDR2 SMNVEV (reference sequence). Unmatched junction bases numbered 5, after V lost 5 bases and J lost 3 bases. The CDR3 runs to 14 residues. CDR3 in DNA: TGTGCCAGCAGTGCCAACAGGGGGTACACTGAAGCTTTCTTT. Protein sequence: CASSANRGYTEAFF.

This sequence joins TRBV7-9 and TRBJ1-4; a weak D match, TRBD1 (5 bases). V gave up 4 bases and J gave up 5 bases, with 11 bases separating them. The germline gives CDR1 SEHNR, CDR2 FQNEAQ (reference sequence). CDR3 length: 14 residues. The DNA of the CDR3 is TGTGCCAGCAGCTCGGGGGGTACAAATGAAAAACTGTTTTTT. Residues: CASSSGGTNEKLFF.

The chain combines TRBV7-2 with TRBJ2-7; weak D call: TRBD2 (6 bases). Germline loops: CDR1 SGHTA, CDR2 FQGNSA. Trimming cost V 2 bases and J 6 bases, with 14 bases left between them. The length of the CDR3 is 14 residues. The CDR3 spells CASSLRALASEQYF. CDR3 nucleotide sequence: TGTGCCAGCAGCTTACGGGCCCTAGCGAGCGAGCAGTACTTC.

The CDR3 DNA reads as TGTGCCAGCAGTGGCCTAGCGGGAGTTTACAATGAGCAGTTCTTC. Translated, it gives CASSGLAGVYNEQFF. The V and J genes are TRBV27 and TRBJ2-1, with 10 bases lining up with TRBD2. The CDR3 is 15 amino acids. V lost 5 bases, J lost 4 bases, and 5 bases stayed unmatched. Looked up from germline, CDR1 is MNHEY and CDR2 is SMNVEV (reference sequence).

The genes are TRBV20-1 and TRBJ1-5; D possibly corresponds to TRBD1 (5 bases). Germline CDR1 and CDR2: DFQATT and SNEGSKA (reference sequence). Trimming removed 3 bases from V and 4 bases from J, with 10 bases in between. This CDR3 is 13 amino acids long. CDR3 sequence: CSASSGKNQPQHF. The CDR3 nucleotides read TGCAGTGCTAGTTCAGGGAAGAATCAGCCCCAGCATTTT.

CDR3 sequence: CASSVGVLAGVRETQYF. In nucleotides, the CDR3 is TGTGCCAGCAGCGTAGGGGTCTTAGCGGGAGTGCGGGAGACCCAGTACTTC. The chain is built from TRBV9 and TRBJ2-5, with TRBD2 identical over 9 bases. V lost 0 bases to trimming and J lost 5 bases; unmatched junction nucleotides: 11. Germline V gene lookup returns CDR1 SGDLS and CDR2 YYNGEE. The CDR3 runs to 17 residues.

This chain connects TRBV11-3 to TRBJ2-1; 10 bases map to TRBD2. V was clipped by 1 base and J by 1 base; unmatched bases: 10. The CDR3 consists of 19 residues. Germline V CDR1 and CDR2: SGHNT, YENEEA. The CDR3 DNA follows: TGTGCCAGCAGCTTAGTTCGGGGTAGCGGGAGGCTATCCTACAATGAGCAGTTCTTC. Protein sequence: CASSLVRGSGRLSYNEQFF. The variable domain in full, completed from reference TRBV11-3 and TRBJ2-1, reads EAGVVQSPRYKIIEKKQPVAFWCNPISGHNTLYWYLQNLGQGPELLIRYENEEAVDDSQLPKDRFSAERLKGVDSTLKIQPAELGDSAVYLCASSLVRGSGRLSYNEQFFGPGTRLTVL.

V gene TRBV6-2 or TRBV6-3 combines with J gene TRBJ1-5; D is uncertain. This CDR3 has 15 amino acids. Germline CDR1 MNHEY, CDR2 SVGEGT. V gave up 4 bases and J gave up 0 bases, with 10 bases separating them. This CDR3 reads CASSFGRSSNQPQHF. DNA of the CDR3: TGTGCCAGCAGTTTCGGTAGAAGTAGCAATCAGCCCCAGCATTTT.

Worth noting for this clone: Within the sample, other DNA sequences also encode this same CDR3. The CDR3 DNA sequence: TGTGCCAGCAGCGCCGGGGGAATCAATGAGCAGTTCTTC. This codes for CASSAGGINEQFF. This chain connects TRBV6-2 or TRBV6-3 to TRBJ2-1; possibly TRBD2 for D (6 bases). The germline V and J ends were trimmed by 6 bases and 6 bases, with 12 bases remaining between them. CDR1 and CDR2 from the germline V gene are MNHEY and SVGEGT. This CDR3 region has 13 residues.

The chain links TRBV15 to TRBJ1-4, with D perhaps matching TRBD1 (5 bases). CDR1 is LNHNV, CDR2 YYDKDF, per germline (reference sequence). CDR3 length: 13 residues. Deletions cut 2 bases from V and 9 bases from J, with 10 bases between. The CDR3 loop reads CATSRPDSQKLFF. The CDR3 coding sequence is TGTGCCACCAGCAGACCCGACAGCCAAAAACTGTTTTTT.

The rearrangement joins TRBV5-4 to TRBJ1-1; no reliable D call. Trimming took 4 bases from V and 4 from J, leaving 11 bases between them. Germline V lookup: CDR1 SGHNT, CDR2 YYREEE (reference sequence). The CDR3 consists of 13 residues. CDR3 in DNA: TGTGCCAGCAGCCCCAGCGGTAGCACTGAAGCTTTCTTT. It codes for CASSPSGSTEAFF.

The rearrangement joins TRBV18 to TRBJ1-5; D possibly corresponds to TRBD1 (5 bases). The V and J ends lost 3 bases and 11 bases respectively, with 14 bases between them. CDR1 KGHSH and CDR2 LQKENI come from the germline V gene. The CDR3 consists of 13 residues. Written as DNA, the CDR3 is TGTGCCAGCTCACCCAGAGATACAGGATCCCAGCATTTT. Translated, it gives CASSPRDTGSQHF.

This chain uses TRBV7-8 with TRBJ2-1; D perhaps matches TRBD1 (5 bases). This CDR3 spans 15 amino acids. V lost 5 bases and J 6 bases, leaving 17 bases between the germline ends. Germline V gene sequence: CDR1 SGHVS, CDR2 FQNEAQ. CDR3 DNA: TGTGCCAGCAGCGAGCAGGGTCTATTTATCAATGAGCAGTTCTTC. Encoded protein: CASSEQGLFINEQFF.

The CDR3 spells CASSQSYTSGLTDTQYF. Written as DNA, the CDR3 is TGCGCCAGCAGCCAATCCTATACTAGCGGCCTCACAGATACGCAGTATTTT. This rearrangement joins TRBV4-3 to TRBJ2-3; TRBD2 matches 8 bases. The CDR3 has 17 amino acids. V lost 2 bases to trimming and J lost 2 bases; unmatched junction nucleotides: 9. Germline V CDR1 and CDR2: LGHNA, YSLEER.

V usage is TRBV29-1 and J usage is TRBJ2-3; D is undetermined. V was shortened by 8 bases and J by 1 base, with 10 bases between the two germline ends. Germline CDR1 reads SQVTM; CDR2 reads ANQGSEA. CDR3 length: 12 residues. The CDR3 bases are TGCAGCCTTCGGGTGGGCACAGATACGCAGTATTTT. As protein: CSLRVGTDTQYF.

The chain combines TRBV28 with TRBJ1-5; TRBD1 matches at 9 bases. The CDR3 is made up of 16 amino acids. Germline trimming cut 1 base from V and 1 base from J; bases unmatched to any gene: 2. CDR1 and CDR2 (germline): MDHEN, SYDVKM. The CDR3 DNA is TGTGCCAGCAGTTTATCGGGACAGGGAAGCAATCAGCCCCAGCATTTT. Amino acid sequence: CASSLSGQGSNQPQHF.

The chain links TRBV2 to TRBJ1-3, with 7 bases fitting TRBD1. Trimming took 6 bases from V and 1 from J; bases not matched to a gene: 12. The CDR3 length is 17 residues. The germline gives CDR1 SNHLY, CDR2 FYNNEI. The CDR3 DNA follows: TGTGCCAGCAGCAACCCGGGACAGCAACTTTCTGGAAACACCATATATTTT. Residues: CASSNPGQQLSGNTIYF.

The chain is built from TRBV30 and TRBJ1-3; a possible D gene is TRBD1 (6 bases). The CDR3 is made up of 13 amino acids. Germline-derived CDR1 and CDR2 are GTSNPN and SVGIG (reference sequence). V was pared by 7 bases and J by 1 base, with 11 bases between. The CDR3 DNA follows: TGTGCCTCTGACAGGTCTTCTGGAAACACCATATATTTT. Protein: CASDRSSGNTIYF.

In its sample, this clone was seen once. The rearrangement uses TRBV28 and TRBJ1-4, with D hard to call. The CDR3 sequence is 15 residues long. Trimming cost V 5 bases and J 5 bases, with 15 bases left between them. Germline CDR1 reads MDHEN; CDR2 reads SYDVKM. CDR3 nucleotide sequence: TGTGCCAGCAGTGCCCGGGGAGGGAGGAATGAAAAACTGTTTTTT. The encoded protein is CASSARGGRNEKLFF.

This clone was seen more than once but under ten times. The chain has TRBV9 and TRBJ1-3, with 8 bases lining up with TRBD1. Germline values: CDR1 SGDLS, CDR2 YYNGEE. CDR3 size: 13 residues. V gave up 10 bases and J gave up 0 bases; unmatched junction bases: 3. CDR3 residues: CASGGSSGNTIYF. The CDR3 DNA follows: TGTGCCTCAGGGGGCAGCTCTGGAAACACCATATATTTT.

Written as DNA, the CDR3 is TGTGCCAGCAGCTTGTTGGGGACTAGCACCTACAATGAGCAGTTCTTC. It is translated as CASSLLGTSTYNEQFF. The chain joins TRBV5-6 to TRBJ2-1; 9 bases line up with TRBD2. With 1 base clipped from V and 2 bases from J, the junction kept 4 bases outside the gene matches. This CDR3 region has 16 residues. Germline CDR1 reads SGHDT; CDR2 reads YYEEEE. The complete variable domain, with remaining parts taken from reference TRBV5-6 and TRBJ2-1, reads DAGVTQSPTHLIKTRGQQVTLRCSPKSGHDTVSWYQQALGQGPQFIFQYYEEEERQRGNFPDRFSGHQFPNYSSELNVNALLLGDSALYLCASSLLGTSTYNEQFFGPGTRLTVL.

The chain combines TRBV6-5 with TRBJ1-2; the D gene is possibly TRBD1 (6 bases). Trimming removed 2 bases at V and 5 bases at J, with 12 bases between. The germline gives CDR1 MNHEY, CDR2 SVGAGI. The CDR3 length is 14 residues. CDR3 sequence reads: CASSYQGQGYGYTF. Written as DNA, the CDR3 is TGTGCCAGCAGTTACCAGGGGCAGGGGTATGGCTACACCTTC.

The chain has TRBV28 and TRBJ1-2; 9 bases align to TRBD1. Germline trimming cut 6 bases from V and 5 bases from J; bases unmatched to any gene: 4. This CDR3 contains 13 residues. Per the germline V gene, CDR1 is MDHEN and CDR2 is SYDVKM. CDR3 region: CASSFGTGYGYTF. The CDR3 region has the DNA TGTGCCAGCAGCTTCGGGACAGGGTATGGCTACACCTTC.

Within the sample, this clone is medium-sized. J is TRBJ1-1 and V is TRBV10-3; no definite D call. Trimming removed 7 bases from V and 2 bases from J, with 14 bases in between. Germline CDR1 ENHRY, CDR2 SYGVKD. This CDR3 has 14 amino acids. The CDR3 region is CAIKIAQANTEAFF. The DNA for the CDR3 is TGTGCCATCAAGATCGCCCAGGCCAACACTGAAGCTTTCTTT.

CDR3 nucleotide sequence: TGTGCCAGCACCGGGACAGCAAGTAGTTCGTATCAAGAGACCCAGTACTTC. Translated: CASTGTASSSYQETQYF. The rearrangement joins TRBV7-2 to TRBJ2-5, with TRBD1 matching over 7 bases. This CDR3 has 17 residues. CDR1 is SGHTA and CDR2 is FQGNSA in the germline V gene. The V segment lost 7 bases and the J segment 2 bases; nucleotides outside the gene matches: 16.